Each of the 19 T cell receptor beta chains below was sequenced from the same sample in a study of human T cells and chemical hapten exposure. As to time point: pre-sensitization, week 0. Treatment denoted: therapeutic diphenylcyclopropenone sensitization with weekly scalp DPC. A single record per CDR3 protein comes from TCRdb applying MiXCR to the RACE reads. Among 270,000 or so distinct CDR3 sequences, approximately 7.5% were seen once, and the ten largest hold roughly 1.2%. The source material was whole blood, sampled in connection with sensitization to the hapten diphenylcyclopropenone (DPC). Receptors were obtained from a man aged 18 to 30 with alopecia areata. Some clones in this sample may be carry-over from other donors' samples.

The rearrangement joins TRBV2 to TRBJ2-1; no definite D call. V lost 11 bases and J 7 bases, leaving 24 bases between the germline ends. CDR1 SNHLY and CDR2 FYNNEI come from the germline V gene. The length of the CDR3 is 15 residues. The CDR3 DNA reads TGTGCCGTGATGAAGGATGTGGTCGATTGGAATGAGCAGTTCTTC. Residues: CAVMKDVVDWNEQFF.

CDR3 sequence: CASSAAVYHEQFF. CDR3 nucleotide sequence: TGCGCCAGCAGCGCCGCGGTGTACCATGAGCAGTTCTTC. The chain recombines TRBV4-1 with TRBJ2-1, with no clear D. Deletions cut 5 bases from V and 8 bases from J, with 13 bases between. Germline assignment: CDR1 MGHRA and CDR2 YSYEKL. CDR3 length: 13 amino acids.

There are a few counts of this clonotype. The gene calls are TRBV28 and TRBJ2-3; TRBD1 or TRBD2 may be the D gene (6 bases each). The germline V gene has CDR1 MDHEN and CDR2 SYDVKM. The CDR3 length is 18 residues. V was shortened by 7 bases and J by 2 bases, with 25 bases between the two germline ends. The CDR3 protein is CASTSRGDTLLLTDTQYF. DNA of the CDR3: TGTGCCAGCACTTCCCGCGGGGACACCTTATTACTCACAGATACGCAGTATTTT.

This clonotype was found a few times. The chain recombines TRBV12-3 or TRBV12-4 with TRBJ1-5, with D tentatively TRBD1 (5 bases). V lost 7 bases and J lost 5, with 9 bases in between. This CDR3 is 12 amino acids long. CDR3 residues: CASTGAHQPQHF. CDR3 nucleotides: TGTGCCAGCACTGGGGCGCATCAGCCCCAGCATTTT.

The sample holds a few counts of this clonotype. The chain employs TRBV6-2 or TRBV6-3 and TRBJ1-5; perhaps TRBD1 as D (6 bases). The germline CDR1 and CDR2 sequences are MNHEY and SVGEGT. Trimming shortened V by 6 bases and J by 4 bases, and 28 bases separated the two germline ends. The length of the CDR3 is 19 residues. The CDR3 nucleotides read TGTGCCAGCAGCCAAGTAACATCCTCGTCCGCAGGGGCAAATCAGCCCCAGCATTTT. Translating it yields CASSQVTSSSAGANQPQHF.

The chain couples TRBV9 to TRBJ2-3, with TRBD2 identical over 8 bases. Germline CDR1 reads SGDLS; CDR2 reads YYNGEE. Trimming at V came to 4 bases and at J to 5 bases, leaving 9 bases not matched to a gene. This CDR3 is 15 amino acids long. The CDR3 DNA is TGTGCCAGCAGCCCCACGAACGGGGGGGTAGATACGCAGTATTTT. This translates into CASSPTNGGVDTQYF.

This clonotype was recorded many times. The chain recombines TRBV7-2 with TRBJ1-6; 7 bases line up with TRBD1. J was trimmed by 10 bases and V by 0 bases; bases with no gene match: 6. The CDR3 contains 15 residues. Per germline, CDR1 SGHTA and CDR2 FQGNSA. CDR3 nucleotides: TGTGCCAGCAGCTTAGCGGACAGGACGAACTCACCCCTCCACTTT. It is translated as CASSLADRTNSPLHF.

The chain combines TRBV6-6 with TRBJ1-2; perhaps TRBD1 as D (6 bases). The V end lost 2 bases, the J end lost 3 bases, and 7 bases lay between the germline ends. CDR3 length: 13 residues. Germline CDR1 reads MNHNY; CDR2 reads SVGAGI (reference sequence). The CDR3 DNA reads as TGTGCCAGCAGTTACAACAGGGACTATGGCTACACCTTC. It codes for CASSYNRDYGYTF.

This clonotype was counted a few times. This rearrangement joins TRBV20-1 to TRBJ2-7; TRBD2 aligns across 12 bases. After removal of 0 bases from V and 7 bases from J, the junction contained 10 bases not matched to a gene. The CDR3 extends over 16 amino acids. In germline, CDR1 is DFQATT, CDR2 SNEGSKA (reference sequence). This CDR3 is CSARDRTSGALWEQYF. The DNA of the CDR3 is TGCAGTGCTAGAGATCGGACTAGCGGGGCCTTGTGGGAGCAGTACTTC.

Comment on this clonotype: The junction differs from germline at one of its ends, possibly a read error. The DNA for the CDR3 is TGCACCAGCAGGAGGCTAGCGGGGCCTCCGAACACCGGGGAGCTGTTTTTT. Translation: CTSRRLAGPPNTGELFF. V and J are TRBV5-1 and TRBJ2-2; 9 bases align to TRBD2. In germline, CDR1 is SGHRS, CDR2 YFSETQ. The CDR3 is made up of 17 amino acids.

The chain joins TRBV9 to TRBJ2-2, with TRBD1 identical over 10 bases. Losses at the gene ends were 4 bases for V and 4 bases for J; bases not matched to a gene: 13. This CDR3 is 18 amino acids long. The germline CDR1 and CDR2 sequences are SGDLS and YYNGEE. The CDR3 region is CASSPRNRGQGLTGELFF. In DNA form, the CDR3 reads TGTGCCAGCAGCCCGCGGAACAGGGGACAGGGGCTCACCGGGGAGCTGTTTTTT.

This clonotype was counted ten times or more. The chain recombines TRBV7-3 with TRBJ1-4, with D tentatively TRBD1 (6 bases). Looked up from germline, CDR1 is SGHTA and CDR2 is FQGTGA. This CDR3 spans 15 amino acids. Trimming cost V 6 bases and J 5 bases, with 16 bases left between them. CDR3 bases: TGTGCCAGCAGTCCCGAGGGGGGCCAGAATGAAAAACTGTTTTTT. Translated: CASSPEGGQNEKLFF. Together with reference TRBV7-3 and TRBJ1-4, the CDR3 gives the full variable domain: GAGVSQTPSNKVTEKGKYVELRCDPISGHTALYWYRQSLGQGPEFLIYFQGTGAADDSGLPNDRFFAVRPEGSVSTLKIQRTERGDSAVYLCASSPEGGQNEKLFFGSGTQLSVL.

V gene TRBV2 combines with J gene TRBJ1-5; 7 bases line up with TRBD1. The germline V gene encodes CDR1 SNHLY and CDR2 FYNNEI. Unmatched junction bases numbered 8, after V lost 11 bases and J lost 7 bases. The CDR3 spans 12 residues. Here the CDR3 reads CAEGGVGQPQHF. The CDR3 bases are TGTGCCGAAGGGGGCGTGGGGCAGCCCCAGCATTTT.

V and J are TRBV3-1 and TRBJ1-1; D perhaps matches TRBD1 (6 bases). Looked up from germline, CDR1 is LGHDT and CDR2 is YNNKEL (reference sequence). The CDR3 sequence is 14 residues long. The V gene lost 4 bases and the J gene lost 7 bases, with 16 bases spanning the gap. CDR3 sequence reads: CASSLLGGAVEAFF. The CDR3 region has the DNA TGTGCCAGCAGCCTCCTGGGGGGGGCGGTTGAAGCTTTCTTT.

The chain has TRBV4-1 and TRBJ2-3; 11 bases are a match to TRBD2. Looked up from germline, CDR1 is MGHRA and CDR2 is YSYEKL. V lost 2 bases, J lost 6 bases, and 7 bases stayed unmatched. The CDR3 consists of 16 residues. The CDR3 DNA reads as TGCGCCAGCAGCCAAACAACTAGCGGGGGATCCGATACGCAGTATTTT. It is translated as CASSQTTSGGSDTQYF.

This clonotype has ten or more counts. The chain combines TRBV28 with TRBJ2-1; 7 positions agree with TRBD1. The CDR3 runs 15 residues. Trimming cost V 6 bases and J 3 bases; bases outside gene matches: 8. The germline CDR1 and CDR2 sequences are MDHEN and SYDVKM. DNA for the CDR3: TGTGCCAGCAGCATGGGACAGCTCTTCTACAATGAGCAGTTCTTC. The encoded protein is CASSMGQLFYNEQFF.

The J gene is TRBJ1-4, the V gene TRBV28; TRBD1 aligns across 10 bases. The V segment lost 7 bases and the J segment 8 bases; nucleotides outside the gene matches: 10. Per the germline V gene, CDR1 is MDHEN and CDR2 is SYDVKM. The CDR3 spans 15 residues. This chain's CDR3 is CASMMSGQGVEKLFF. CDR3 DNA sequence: TGTGCCAGCATGATGTCCGGACAGGGGGTCGAAAAACTGTTTTTT.

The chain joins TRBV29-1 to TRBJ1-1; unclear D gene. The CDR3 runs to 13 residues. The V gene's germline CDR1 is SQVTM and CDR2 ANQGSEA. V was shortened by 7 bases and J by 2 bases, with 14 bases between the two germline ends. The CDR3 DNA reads TGCAGCGCCCCAACCCAGACTAACACTGAAGCTTTCTTT. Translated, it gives CSAPTQTNTEAFF.

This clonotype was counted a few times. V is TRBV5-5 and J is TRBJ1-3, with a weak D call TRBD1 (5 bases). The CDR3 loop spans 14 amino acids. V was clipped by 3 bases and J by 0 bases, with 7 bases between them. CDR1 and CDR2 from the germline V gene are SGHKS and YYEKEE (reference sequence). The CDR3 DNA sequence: TGTGCCAGCAGCTCAGGGACCTCTGGAAACACCATATATTTT. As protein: CASSSGTSGNTIYF.